These 17 T cell receptor beta chains came from one sample sequenced in a study of post-analysis software for immune sequencing data. The study's findings and limits: With TRBV5-6, TRBV5-1 and TRBV20-1 included, 5 or 6 TRBV segments were more frequent in patients than in controls.

Their antigen targets remain unknown. The TCR beta cDNA libraries carried unique molecular identifiers. In TCRdb, the PCR reads were re-called with MiXCR into one record per CDR3 protein. The sample contains under 200,000 distinct CDR3 sequences, 29% of which appear only once. Sequencing input: blood. These receptor sequences come from a girl aged 2 to 17 with multiple sclerosis.

This clonotype was recorded a few times. The chain employs TRBV12-3 or TRBV12-4 and TRBJ1-6; TRBD1 is a possible D gene (5 bases). There are 15 residues in the CDR3. V was shortened by 5 bases and J by 7 bases, with 15 bases between the two germline ends. As DNA, the CDR3 is TGTGCCAGCAGTCCCCGGCAGGGTATGAATTCACCCCTCCACTTT. Translation gives CASSPRQGMNSPLHF.

This clonotype was found many times. This chain uses TRBV12-3 or TRBV12-4 with TRBJ1-2, with D uncertain. The CDR3 is 13 amino acids. Trimming pared 0 bases from V and 6 bases from J, leaving 8 bases between. The CDR3 sequence is CASSLAGLDGYTF. For the CDR3, the DNA is TGTGCCAGCAGTTTAGCAGGACTGGATGGCTACACCTTC.

The CDR3 DNA is TGTGCCAGCAGCAGACAAGCCGAGCAGTACTTC. Amino acids: CASSRQAEQYF. This chain joins TRBV2 and TRBJ2-7, with D unresolved. Trimming removed 6 bases from V and 6 bases from J, with 9 bases in between. CDR3 length: 11 amino acids. Per germline, CDR1 SNHLY and CDR2 FYNNEI.

In regard to this clonotype: This may be a read error, as it is one base from a much larger clone. V and J are TRBV28 and TRBJ2-1; tentative D call: TRBD2 (5 bases). The CDR3 sequence is 15 residues long. Germline CDR1 MDHEN, CDR2 SYDVKM. The DNA for the CDR3 is TGTGTCAGCAGTCGTAGCGTGAGCTCCTACAATGAGCAGTTCTTC. This encodes CVSSRSVSSYNEQFF.

This clonotype has just a few counts. The V and J genes are TRBV6-5 and TRBJ1-1; D possibly corresponds to TRBD1 (6 bases). CDR1 and CDR2 from the germline V gene are MNHEY and SVGAGI. CDR3 size: 13 residues. V was trimmed by 2 bases and J by 4 bases, leaving 8 bases between them. CDR3 residues: CASSYADSTEAFF. The DNA of the CDR3 is TGTGCCAGCAGTTACGCGGACAGCACTGAAGCTTTCTTT.

This chain connects TRBV5-1 to TRBJ2-3; 9 bases are a match to TRBD1. The CDR3 spans 15 residues. Losses at the gene ends were 5 bases for V and 0 bases for J; bases not matched to a gene: 4. Germline V lookup: CDR1 SGHRS, CDR2 YFSETQ. CDR3 in amino acids: CASSQTGGSTDTQYF. In nucleotides, the CDR3 is TGCGCCAGCAGTCAGACAGGGGGAAGCACAGATACGCAGTATTTT.

This clonotype was detected only a few times. The genes are TRBV15 and TRBJ1-6; D unresolved. With 3 bases removed from V and 0 bases from J, the gap between germline ends came to 12 bases. The CDR3 loop spans 17 amino acids. Germline V gene data show CDR1 as LNHNV and CDR2 as YYDKDF (reference sequence). Written as DNA, the CDR3 is TGTGCCACCAGCAGGCCGTCCAGAGGCTCCTATAATTCACCCCTCCACTTT. Its protein is CATSRPSRGSYNSPLHF.

This clonotype occurred a few times. The J gene is TRBJ1-5, the V gene TRBV9, with D maybe TRBD1 (6 bases). The CDR3 consists of 15 residues. Looked up from germline, CDR1 is SGDLS and CDR2 is YYNGEE. Trimming removed 3 bases from V and 6 bases from J, with 16 bases in between. This CDR3 reads CASSGLEGGGQPQHF. The CDR3 region has the DNA TGTGCCAGCAGCGGACTGGAGGGGGGGGGTCAGCCCCAGCATTTT. Full variable domain (outside the CDR3, taken from reference TRBV9 and TRBJ1-5): DSGVTQTPKHLITATGQRVTLRCSPRSGDLSVYWYQQSLDQGLQFLIQYYNGEERAKGNILERFSAQQFPDLHSELNLSSLELGDSALYFCASSGLEGGGQPQHFGDGTRLSIL.

The chain links TRBV2 to TRBJ2-5; D gene uncertain. The germline gives CDR1 SNHLY, CDR2 FYNNEI. The CDR3 is made up of 12 amino acids. Trimming took 4 bases from V and 1 from J, leaving 4 bases between them. The DNA of the CDR3 is TGTGCCAGCAGTGCAATCCAAGAGACCCAGTACTTC. Encoded protein: CASSAIQETQYF.

The chain joins TRBV7-9 to TRBJ2-3, with D possibly matching TRBD2 (6 bases). The CDR3 covers 15 residues. V dropped 7 bases and J dropped 0 bases, with 14 bases sitting between them. Germline lookup yields CDR1 SEHNR and CDR2 FQNEAQ (reference sequence). For the CDR3, the DNA is TGTGCCAGCACTAAAAGGCGGGGTAGCACAGATACGCAGTATTTT. As protein: CASTKRRGSTDTQYF.

In the case of this clonotype: This may stem from a read error, because a much larger clone lies one nucleotide away. The chain recombines TRBV20-1 with TRBJ2-7; D possibly corresponds to TRBD1 (5 bases). V was clipped by 3 bases and J by 7 bases, with 22 bases between them. The CDR3 loop spans 15 amino acids. Germline-derived CDR1 and CDR2 are DFQATT and SNEGSKA (reference sequence). The CDR3 DNA is TGCAGTGCTAGCGTCTCCAGGGCCCCCCGAGGAGAGCAGTACTTC. This encodes CSASVSRAPRGEQYF.

This clonotype appeared a few times. The CDR3 nucleotides are TGTGCCAGCAGCTTAATTAGCCGGGAAGATACCTACGAGCAGTACTTC. Amino acids: CASSLISREDTYEQYF. The V gene is TRBV7-3, the J gene TRBJ2-7; perhaps TRBD2 as D (5 bases). V dropped 1 base and J dropped 2 bases, with 15 bases sitting between them. The CDR3 length is 16 residues. Germline CDR1 and CDR2: SGHTA and FQGTGA.

This clonotype was counted ten times or more. At one of its ends the junction is not consistent with the germline gene, which may arise from a read error. The V call is TRBV5-1, the J call TRBJ2-3; D is uncertain. The CDR3 is made up of 15 amino acids. Germline loops: CDR1 SGHRS, CDR2 YFSETQ. The CDR3 reads CASNLANSRADTQYF. Written as DNA, the CDR3 is TGCGCCAGCAACTTGGCCAATTCTAGAGCAGATACGCAGTATTTT. Together with reference TRBV5-1 and TRBJ2-3, the CDR3 gives the full variable domain: KAGVTQTPRYLIKTRGQQVTLSCSPISGHRSVSWYQQTPGQGLQFLFEYFSETQRNKGNFPGRFSGRQFSNSRSEMNVSTLELGDSALYLCASNLANSRADTQYFGPGTRLTVL.

The chain joins TRBV7-2 to TRBJ2-1, with 10 positions matching TRBD2. This CDR3 spans 17 amino acids. V lost 11 bases to trimming and J lost 9 bases; unmatched junction nucleotides: 22. Looked up from germline, CDR1 is SGHTA and CDR2 is FQGNSA. CDR3 in DNA: TGTGCCTCCCAACCCAACCCGACTAGCGGGCGTACCCTTGAGCAGTTCTTC. Translating it yields CASQPNPTSGRTLEQFF.

This clonotype appeared many times. The chain combines TRBV5-1 with TRBJ1-2; 11 bases match TRBD1. V gave up 3 bases and J gave up 7 bases; unmatched junction bases: 5. Germline V gene data show CDR1 as SGHRS and CDR2 as YFSETQ. The CDR3 contains 14 residues. The CDR3 region has the DNA TGCGCCAGCAGCTCGGGACAGGGGGGAGTTGGCTACACCTTC. Translation gives CASSSGQGGVGYTF.

This clonotype was recorded many times. V and J are TRBV6-5 and TRBJ2-7, with D unresolved. CDR3 size: 15 residues. The germline gives CDR1 MNHEY, CDR2 SVGAGI. V was shortened by 2 bases and J by 1 base, with 12 bases between the two germline ends. CDR3 amino acids: CASSYRAHSSYEQYF. CDR3 sequence (DNA): TGTGCCAGCAGTTACCGGGCCCATTCTTCCTACGAGCAGTACTTC.

In its sample, this clonotype was seen a few times. The chain joins TRBV20-1 to TRBJ1-6, with D maybe TRBD1 (5 bases). V lost 0 bases and J 8 bases, leaving 17 bases between the germline ends. CDR1 DFQATT and CDR2 SNEGSKA come from the germline V gene (reference sequence). CDR3 length: 16 amino acids. CDR3 loop: CSAREGVSGGDSPLHF. In DNA form, the CDR3 reads TGCAGTGCTAGAGAGGGGGTTAGTGGGGGTGATTCACCCCTCCACTTT.